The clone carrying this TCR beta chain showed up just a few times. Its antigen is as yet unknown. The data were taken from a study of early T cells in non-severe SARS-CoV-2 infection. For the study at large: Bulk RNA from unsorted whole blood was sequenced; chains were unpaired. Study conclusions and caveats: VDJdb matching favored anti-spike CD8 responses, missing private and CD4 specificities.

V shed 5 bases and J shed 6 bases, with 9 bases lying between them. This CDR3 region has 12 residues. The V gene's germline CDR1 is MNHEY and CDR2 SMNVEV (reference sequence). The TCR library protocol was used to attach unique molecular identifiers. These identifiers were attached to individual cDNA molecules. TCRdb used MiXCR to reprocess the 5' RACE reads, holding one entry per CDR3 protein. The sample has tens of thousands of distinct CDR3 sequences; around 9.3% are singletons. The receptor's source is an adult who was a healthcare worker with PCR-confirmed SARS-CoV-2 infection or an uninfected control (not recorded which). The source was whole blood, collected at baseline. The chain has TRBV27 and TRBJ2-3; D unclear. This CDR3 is CASSIFGDTQYF. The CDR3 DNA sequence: TGTGCCAGCAGTATATTTGGCGATACGCAGTATTTT.